This T cell receptor (beta chain) was obtained from a study of T cell responses to AZD1222 COVID-19 vaccine. The wider study: Second-dose groups at about 4 or about 12 weeks were pooled.

Clones were read by immunoSEQ multiplex PCR, and TCRdb kept only the in-frame ones, dropping some. Among roughly 120,000 clones listed, roughly 88% were seen once. On this clone: What it binds is not known.

Study outcomes and limitations: Reportedly, nearly half of unique spike TCRs recognized epitopes outside B.1.351/B.1.1.7 mutations. Clonal diversity may have been underestimated, and the donors were mostly white British, with more females than males. AZD1222 recipients seropositive at baseline numbered only six or seven.

The material sequenced was peripheral blood, taken on day 0 of AZD1222 vaccination. The clonotype originates from an adult in good health.

CDR3 sequence: CASRLASEQFF. Here the CDR3 DNA reads TGTGCCAGTAGGCTAGCGAGTGAGCAGTTCTTC. V gene TRBV19 combines with J gene TRBJ2-1; D may be TRBD2 (6 bases). V was shortened by 6 bases and J by 9 bases, with 9 bases between the two germline ends. CDR1 is LNHDA and CDR2 is SQIVND in the germline V gene (reference sequence). CDR3 length equals 11 residues.